Listed here are 18 T cell receptor beta chains from one sample, sequenced in a study of cytomegalovirus exposure and HLA in healthy donors. Primers included in the PCR were 60 Vbeta and 13 Jbeta primers. Data came from immunoSEQ multiplex PCR; TCRdb stores just in-frame clones and leaves some out. The sample lists roughly 110,000 clones, more than 70% occurring once. Input material: PBMCs. The receptors derive from a middle-aged man in good health and CMV-seronegative.

The rearrangement uses TRBV5-6 and TRBJ1-5, with D possibly matching TRBD1 (5 bases). The germline V gene encodes CDR1 SGHDT and CDR2 YYEEEE. The CDR3 runs 16 residues. Trimming took 1 base from V and 0 from J, leaving 11 bases between them. The CDR3 DNA sequence: TGTGCCAGCAGCTTGTTTTCGGGGGTTAGCAATCAGCCCCAGCATTTT. Residues: CASSLFSGVSNQPQHF.

This chain uses TRBV6-1 with TRBJ2-7, with 11 bases matching TRBD1. Germline V gives CDR1 MNHNS, CDR2 SASEGT. Germline trimming cut 8 bases from V and 7 bases from J; bases unmatched to any gene: 13. This CDR3 has 15 residues. The CDR3 DNA is TGTGCCAGCGCTCCAACCGGGACAGGGGGTCGTGAGCAGTACTTC. It encodes CASAPTGTGGREQYF.

This clone has a handful of counts. The chain carries TRBV9 and TRBJ2-2, with 9 bases that match TRBD1. This CDR3 spans 15 amino acids. Trimming at V came to 4 bases and at J to 6 bases, leaving 7 bases not matched to a gene. Germline assignment: CDR1 SGDLS and CDR2 YYNGEE. In nucleotides, the CDR3 is TGTGCCAGCAGCAAAACAGGGGGCAACGCCGGGGAGCTGTTTTTT. Encoded protein: CASSKTGGNAGELFF.

This chain joins TRBV5-1 and TRBJ2-2, with 8 nucleotides matching TRBD2. V shed 0 bases, J shed 6 bases, and the junction held 4 bases outside the gene matches. This CDR3 is built from 15 residues. Germline assignment: CDR1 SGHRS and CDR2 YFSETQ. The CDR3 nucleotides are TGCGCCAGCAGCTTGGACGGGGGGGGCCCCGGGGAGCTGTTTTTT. It translates to CASSLDGGGPGELFF.

V gene TRBV2 combines with J gene TRBJ2-3; TRBD1 might be the D (6 bases). This CDR3 comprises 13 residues. The germline V gene has CDR1 SNHLY and CDR2 FYNNEI. Trimming stripped 11 bases from V and 7 bases from J, with 19 bases between. The CDR3 is CAARQGPTYTQYF. The CDR3 DNA is TGTGCCGCCCGGCAGGGGCCCACTTATACGCAGTATTTT.

V and J are TRBV18 and TRBJ1-6; TRBD1 might be the D (5 bases). From germline, CDR1 is KGHSH and CDR2 LQKENI. Trimming removed 5 bases from V and 10 bases from J, with 21 bases in between. CDR3 size: 16 residues. CDR3 sequence: CASSSRQLDIQSPLHF. In DNA form, the CDR3 reads TGTGCCAGCTCATCTAGACAGCTAGACATACAATCACCCCTCCACTTT.

The chain uses TRBV9 and TRBJ2-4, with 8 nucleotides matching TRBD1. The ends lost 3 bases at V and 8 bases at J; junction bases unmatched: 10. Germline CDR1 and CDR2: SGDLS and YYNGEE. The CDR3 is 15 amino acids. For the CDR3, the DNA is TGTGCCAGCAGCGGACAGGGGCGTGGAGGGGACATTCAGTACTTC. Encoded protein: CASSGQGRGGDIQYF.

The V gene is TRBV5-6, the J gene TRBJ2-3, with TRBD2 matching 9 bases. The CDR3 length is 16 residues. Per the germline V gene, CDR1 is SGHDT and CDR2 is YYEEEE. The trim removed 1 base at V and 7 bases at J, leaving 10 bases unmatched. The CDR3 here is CASSLRGGGAGYTQYF. The CDR3 bases are TGTGCCAGCAGCTTGCGGGGCGGGGGGGCTGGATATACGCAGTATTTT.

This chain uses TRBV12-5 with TRBJ1-1; D might be TRBD1 (5 bases). Trimming took 6 bases from V and 5 from J, leaving 16 bases between them. CDR1 is LGHNT, CDR2 FRNRAP, per germline. There are 14 residues in the CDR3. CDR3 region: CASGIGGGGTEAFF. The DNA of the CDR3 is TGTGCTAGTGGCATTGGGGGTGGGGGGACTGAAGCTTTCTTT.

The rearrangement links TRBV5-1 to TRBJ1-1, with TRBD1 identical over 7 bases. Germline-derived CDR1 and CDR2 are SGHRS and YFSETQ. The junction had 13 bases not matched to a gene; V was cut back by 0 bases and J by 11 bases. This CDR3 comprises 15 residues. Here the CDR3 DNA reads TGCGCCAGCAGCTTGGCTCGGACAGGCTCTAATGAGGCTTTCTTT. Its translation: CASSLARTGSNEAFF. The variable domain in full, completed from reference TRBV5-1 and TRBJ1-1, reads KAGVTQTPRYLIKTRGQQVTLSCSPISGHRSVSWYQQTPGQGLQFLFEYFSETQRNKGNFPGRFSGRQFSNSRSEMNVSTLELGDSALYLCASSLARTGSNEAFFGQGTRLTVV.

CDR3 in DNA: TGTGCCAGCTCACCACATTCAGGGTTTGACAATGAGCAGTTCTTC. This sequence encodes CASSPHSGFDNEQFF. The chain carries TRBV18 and TRBJ2-1; D is possibly TRBD1 (5 bases). Germline values: CDR1 KGHSH, CDR2 LQKENI. Trimming left V 1 base short and J 5 bases short, with 12 bases between. The CDR3 sequence is 15 residues long.

V is TRBV2 and J is TRBJ2-4, with TRBD1 matching 7 bases. J gave up 0 bases and V 3 bases, and 17 bases lay outside the gene matches. Germline loops: CDR1 SNHLY, CDR2 FYNNEI. The CDR3 covers 20 residues. The CDR3 here is CASSELEWDRILLAKNIQYF. In nucleotides, the CDR3 is TGTGCCAGCAGTGAGTTGGAATGGGACAGAATTCTACTAGCCAAAAACATTCAGTACTTC.

This chain joins TRBV7-8 and TRBJ2-7; D may be TRBD2 (5 bases). The V end was cut by 3 bases, the J end by 3 bases, with 12 bases between. Per the germline V gene, CDR1 is SGHVS and CDR2 is FQNEAQ. This CDR3 is built from 14 residues. The CDR3 here is CASSFEGIDYEQYF. DNA of the CDR3: TGTGCCAGCAGCTTCGAGGGAATAGACTACGAGCAGTACTTC.

The CDR3, as DNA: TGTGCTTCCTCGGGGGGGCCATACCGCTACGAGCAGTACTTC. It translates to CASSGGPYRYEQYF. V gene TRBV19 combines with J gene TRBJ2-7, with 8 bases aligning to TRBD2. The CDR3 extends over 14 amino acids. CDR1 is LNHDA and CDR2 is SQIVND in the germline V gene (reference sequence). Full variable domain (rest looked up from reference TRBV19 and TRBJ2-7): DGGITQSPKYLFRKEGQNVTLSCEQNLNHDAMYWYRQDPGQGLRLIYYSQIVNDFQKGDIAEGYSVSREKKESFPLTVTSAQKNPTAFYLCASSGGPYRYEQYFGPGTRLTVT.

This chain joins TRBV4-1 and TRBJ2-5, with 10 bases identical to TRBD1. The end of the DNA aligns better with TRBJ2-7, so the J call may be wrong. Germline CDR1 is MGHRA and CDR2 is YSYEKL. The CDR3 runs 17 residues. CDR3 protein: CASSRGTGAISSYEQYF. CDR3 DNA: TGCGCCAGCAGCCGAGGGACAGGGGCTATTAGCTCCTACGAGCAGTACTTC.

J is TRBJ2-5 and V is TRBV7-7, with TRBD1 matching over 9 bases. The CDR3 runs 14 residues. Germline assignment: CDR1 SSHAT and CDR2 FNYEAQ (reference sequence). The junction had 4 bases not matched to a gene; V was cut back by 5 bases and J by 3 bases. CDR3 in amino acids: CASSRGTGKETQYF. Here the CDR3 DNA reads TGTGCCAGCAGCCGGGGGACAGGGAAAGAGACCCAGTACTTC.

This clone has a handful of counts. V is TRBV7-2 and J is TRBJ1-4; D unclear. Germline values: CDR1 SGHTA, CDR2 FQGNSA. V lost 1 base and J lost 4, with 10 bases in between. The CDR3 is made up of 15 amino acids. The CDR3 protein is CASSLGGRGNEKLFF. In DNA form, the CDR3 reads TGTGCCAGCAGCTTAGGAGGGCGCGGTAATGAAAAACTGTTTTTT.

V usage is TRBV4-1 and J usage is TRBJ2-7, with D unresolved. Trimming cost V 1 base and J 5 bases, with 15 bases left between them. This CDR3 spans 15 amino acids. The V gene's germline CDR1 is MGHRA and CDR2 YSYEKL. The CDR3 DNA reads TGCGCCAGCAGCCAAGGCGCGGTGACGGTTGACGAGCAGTACTTC. Its protein product is CASSQGAVTVDEQYF.